These 14 T cell receptor beta chains were sequenced from one sample in a study of regulatory T cells in long-lasting Graves disease. Library construction for TCR beta used iRepertoire HTBI primers and Arm-PCR of CDR3 regions. TCRdb fed the multiplex PCR reads into MiXCR, producing one record per CDR3 protein. The table has 400,000 to 500,000 distinct CDR3 sequences, approximately 15% seen once. Time point given: newly diagnosed GD, antithyroid drugs for less than 3 months. Extracted RNA from PBMCs served as the source of the TCR library. Separately, the same data were catalogued under a study of T cells in Graves' hyperthyroidism and ophthalmopathy.

Sequenced material: peripheral blood mononuclear cells (PBMCs), taken at new diagnosis, from a patient treated with antithyroid drugs. These receptors originate from a woman in her 30s with Graves disease.

V is TRBV19 and J is TRBJ2-1; no reliable D call. Looked up from germline, CDR1 is LNHDA and CDR2 is SQIVND (reference sequence). This CDR3 spans 14 amino acids. The V end lost 5 bases, the J end lost 7 bases, and 15 bases lay between the germline ends. CDR3 bases: TGTGCCAGTAGTCCTCGGACCATCGGGAATGAGCAGTTCTTC. The encoded protein is CASSPRTIGNEQFF.

This clonotype was found many times. The chain recombines TRBV2 with TRBJ2-2; D call uncertain. Germline CDR1 and CDR2: SNHLY and FYNNEI. Trimming took 7 bases from V and 1 from J, leaving 7 bases between them. This CDR3 is 13 amino acids long. In DNA form, the CDR3 reads TGTGCCAGCATGGCGGAGAACACCGGGGAGCTGTTTTTT. It specifies CASMAENTGELFF. The full variable domain, its missing parts supplied by reference TRBV2 and TRBJ2-2, is EPEVTQTPSHQVTQMGQEVILRCVPISNHLYFYWYRQILGQKVEFLVSFYNNEISEKSEIFDDQFSVERPDGSNFTLKIRSTKLEDSAMYFCASMAENTGELFFGEGSRLTVL.

This clonotype has at least ten counts. The V call is TRBV7-3, the J call TRBJ2-3; D is possibly TRBD1 or TRBD2 (5 bases each). Trimming removed 0 bases from V and 1 base from J, with 8 bases in between. This CDR3 comprises 15 residues. The germline V gene has CDR1 SGHTA and CDR2 FQGTGA. The CDR3 region has the DNA TGTGCCAGCAGCTTAACCGGGGCGCGCACAGATACGCAGTATTTT. It codes for CASSLTGARTDTQYF.

This clonotype was found many times. This chain connects TRBV13 to TRBJ2-5, with a possible D match to TRBD1 (7 bases). The germline V gene encodes CDR1 PRHDT and CDR2 FYEKMQ (reference sequence). There are 16 residues in the CDR3. Trimming took 4 bases from V and 0 from J, leaving 15 bases between them. The CDR3 region is CASSSGGWEYQETQYF. As DNA, the CDR3 is TGTGCCAGCAGCTCAGGGGGGTGGGAGTACCAAGAGACCCAGTACTTC.

This clonotype has a count of ten or more. This chain uses TRBV6-5 with TRBJ1-1, with unresolved D. Germline V gene sequence: CDR1 MNHEY, CDR2 SVGAGI. V shed 2 bases and J shed 1 base, with 11 bases lying between them. The CDR3 length is 15 residues. The CDR3 protein is CASSYLSRANTEAFF. CDR3 nucleotide sequence: TGTGCCAGCAGTTACCTCTCTCGAGCGAACACTGAAGCTTTCTTT.

In this sample, this clonotype turned up many times. This sequence joins TRBV29-1 and TRBJ2-3, with a weak D call TRBD1 (5 bases). V was cut by 0 bases and J by 2 bases, with 12 bases left in between. The CDR3 is made up of 15 amino acids. Germline CDR1 and CDR2: SQVTM and ANQGSEA. CDR3 DNA: TGCAGCGTTGAAGATCGGAGACAGCACACAGATACGCAGTATTTT. Encoded protein: CSVEDRRQHTDTQYF.

There are many counts of this clonotype. This chain uses TRBV10-3 with TRBJ1-2; D perhaps matches TRBD1 (5 bases). The ends were cut back, 0 bases at V and 3 bases at J, with 11 bases in the middle. CDR1 is ENHRY and CDR2 is SYGVKD in the germline V gene. This CDR3 region has 15 residues. CDR3 DNA: TGTGCCATCAGTGAGTCGGGGGAGATCGACTATGGCTACACCTTC. Its protein is CAISESGEIDYGYTF.

CDR3 in DNA: TGTGCCAGTAGTATCCCGACAGGGCGACAGCCCCAGCATTTT. It translates to CASSIPTGRQPQHF. The chain combines TRBV19 with TRBJ1-5; 7 bases are shared with TRBD1. This CDR3 comprises 14 residues. Germline V lookup: CDR1 LNHDA, CDR2 SQIVND (reference sequence). Germline trimming cut 3 bases from V and 7 bases from J; bases unmatched to any gene: 6.

The chain is built from TRBV10-3 and TRBJ2-5; TRBD2 might be the D (5 bases). The CDR3 spans 14 residues. CDR1 is ENHRY, CDR2 SYGVKD, per germline. Deletions cut 2 bases from V and 2 bases from J, with 9 bases between. CDR3 amino acids: CAISEPGNQETQYF. DNA of the CDR3: TGTGCCATCAGTGAGCCGGGGAATCAAGAGACCCAGTACTTC.

There are many counts of this clonotype. The chain recombines TRBV12-3 or TRBV12-4 with TRBJ1-3; D call uncertain. V was cut by 0 bases and J by 2 bases, with 5 bases left in between. The CDR3 spans 14 residues. The CDR3 protein is CASSLAQAGNTIYF. The CDR3 DNA follows: TGTGCCAGCAGTTTAGCACAAGCTGGAAACACCATATATTTT.

Many counts were recorded for this clonotype. The chain recombines TRBV5-1 with TRBJ1-2; 8 nucleotides match TRBD1. V was pared by 2 bases and J by 6 bases, with 9 bases of the junction left unmatched. The V gene's germline CDR1 is SGHRS and CDR2 YFSETQ. The CDR3 length is 15 residues. CDR3 loop: CASSFNRGLDHGYTF. The CDR3 DNA reads TGCGCCAGCAGCTTCAACAGGGGGTTGGATCATGGCTACACCTTC.

Note on this clonotype: Since a much larger clone is just one base distant, this may be a read error. The V call is TRBV30, the J call TRBJ2-7; 8 nucleotides match TRBD1. The CDR3 runs to 14 residues. The V gene's germline CDR1 is GTSNPN and CDR2 SVGIG (reference sequence). The trim removed 7 bases at V and 5 bases at J, leaving 13 bases unmatched. The CDR3 nucleotides are TGTGCCTCATGTCATTCGACAGGGGAGGACGAGCAGTACTTC. Translated, it gives CASCHSTGEDEQYF. Drawing the rest from reference TRBV30 and TRBJ2-7, the complete variable domain is SQTIHQWPATLVQPVGSPLSLECTVEGTSNPNLYWYRQAAGRGLQLLFYSVGIGQISSEVPQNLSASRPQDRQFILSSKKLLLSDSGFYLCASCHSTGEDEQYFGPGTRLTVT.

The CDR3, as DNA: TGCAGTGCTAGAGAGGGGGCGCGGGAAAAACTGTTTTTT. This gives the protein CSAREGAREKLFF. V and J are TRBV20-1 and TRBJ1-4; D perhaps matches TRBD1 (6 bases). This CDR3 has 13 amino acids. CDR1 DFQATT and CDR2 SNEGSKA come from the germline V gene (reference sequence). V was pared by 0 bases and J by 8 bases, with 10 bases between.

A few counts support this clonotype. DNA for the CDR3: TGTGCCAGTAGCGATTCGCGGGACGGTCCGATACATGAGCAGTTCTTC. Its translation is CASSDSRDGPIHEQFF. V usage is TRBV19 and J usage is TRBJ2-1; TRBD2 is a possible D gene (6 bases). This CDR3 spans 16 amino acids. In germline, CDR1 is LNHDA, CDR2 SQIVND (reference sequence). V was shortened by 6 bases and J by 8 bases, with 23 bases between the two germline ends.